This record covers a single T cell receptor (beta chain). Its target antigen remains unknown. No base-level quality is on record; no much larger clone is a single base apart. Following the manufacturer's recommendations, the immunoSEQ kit was used to generate TCR beta libraries from genomic DNA. To prepare the libraries, a first multiplex PCR with proprietary primers was run, followed by a second PCR that added unique barcodes, and a bead cleanup was done after each round. A positive control reaction and a negative control reaction, both provided in the kit, were run with every batch of samples. The final libraries were assessed on an Agilent 4200 TapeStation D1000 ScreenTape, pooled by volume, and quantified by qPCR. Sequencing was performed on an Illumina NextSeq500 with a MidOutput 150-cycle cartridge, and 156 Read1 and 15 Index1 cycles were run with kit custom primers. The pooled library was loaded at around 1 pM with an approximately 21% PhiX control spike-in. In the original analysis: The vendor-processed data were analyzed in R, and a clonotype was defined as all T cells that share the same CDR3 nucleotide sequence. In the clone abundance analyses, frequencies were normalized to the 10,000 most abundant clones in each sample. Before analysis, public T cell clones were removed, and these numbered fewer than five per sample on average. Tumor-enriched and baseline blood-enriched clonotypes were defined by at least a 32-fold difference in abundance between compartments. A beta-binomial differential abundance model was used to identify clonotypes that expanded or contracted between blood time points. Tumor-blood repertoire similarity was measured with the Baroni-Urbani and Buser coefficient, and groups were compared using two-tailed Wilcoxon tests in R. TCRdb provides this immuneACCESS table in a form limited to in-frame rearrangements. Some clones are lacking; in checked studies, under half of them reflect an unresolved V gene, and why the rest are absent is not known. D and trimming come from the DNA, and the V and J calls and clone size come from that table. For this sample the table gives around 81,000 clones, of which around four fifths were detected only once. Of the sample, roughly 8.8% is held by the ten largest clones.

The data were taken from a study of radiation and T cells in renal cell carcinoma (TCRdb year 2020). The study in broad terms: A total of 50 to 60 samples underwent TCR beta sequencing, made up of approximately 26 tumors and about 27 peripheral blood samples. The final blood draw was performed at 4 weeks after radiation, at the same time as nephrectomy. In the approximately 57 samples combined, some 4,000,000 unique CDR3 nucleotide sequences were found, encoding about 3 million unique CDR3 amino acid sequences.

Trimming accounts for 4 bases at V and 3 bases at J, while the number of junction bases matched to no gene is 7. The CDR3 goes from the cysteine to the phenylalanine over 15 residues. Left in the record is the CDR3 DNA by itself, 45 bases read in frame from the first base. CDR1 and CDR2 are read off the germline V gene (reference sequence) as SEHNR and FQNEAQ. Read against the paper, the sample's time point label means: blood 4 weeks post-SBRT, at nephrectomy. This sample's treatment or condition label indicates: 15 Gy SBRT to primary tumor, nephrectomy 4 weeks later. Samples came from a clinical trial, in which primary renal cell carcinomas received 15 Gy stereotactic body radiation therapy followed by nephrectomy 4 weeks later. To track tumor-enriched clonotypes, serial peripheral blood was sampled from radiation-treated patients at baseline and at 2 weeks and 4 weeks after SBRT. Renal cell carcinoma with clear cell pathology was present in all patients. Genomic DNA for TCR sequencing was prepared using the QIAamp DNA Blood Mini Kit (Qiagen). Samples were included in the analyses only if all quality control checks were passed.

What the study reported, not specific to this receptor: Effects of radiation dose or scheduling on the TCR repertoire could not be addressed with the single-armed trial design. No pretreatment tumor biopsies were available, so the baseline intratumoral presence of clonotypes could not be determined. Tracking of blood repertoire dynamics stopped at three to five weeks after treatment, with no follow-up past that point. In blood, the top tumor clonotypes increased between baseline and 2 weeks post-radiation and then shrank by 4 weeks, which suggests that tumor-resident clones expanded only transiently.

The clonotype comes from a man aged 45 to 65 with renal cell carcinoma. Sequenced here: blood, sampled from a patient whose treatment included radiotherapy and nephrectomy. The rearranged segments are TRBV7-9 and TRBJ2-7, with 9 bases in between that match TRBD1. The CDR3 has the sequence CASSWTGAFGYEQYF. The DNA sequence is given as TGTGCCAGCAGCTGGACAGGGGCTTTCGGCTACGAGCAGTACTTC.